This TCR beta chain was recorded in a study of blood T cell repertoires in COVID-19. Under the authors' procedure: Amplification of reference gene primers provided the estimated nucleated cell counts. Produced via immunoSEQ multiplex PCR; TCRdb's table is partial and in-frame only. V and J calls and clone size are copied from that table; D and trimming were computed from the DNA. The sample yields over 110,000 clones, approximately 89% seen once. This clone was detected only a few times. Trimming took 3 bases from V and 3 from J; bases not matched to a gene: 6. The CDR3 has 15 residues. CDR1 is MNHNS, CDR2 SASEGT, per germline.

The sample comprised peripheral blood. The chain is built from TRBV6-1 and TRBJ2-3; 7 bases are a match to TRBD2. The TCR was taken from a woman aged 50 to 65 with acute or convalescent COVID-19. The CDR3 here is CASSDLGSGTDTQYF. As DNA, the CDR3 is TGTGCCAGCAGTGATTTGGGTAGCGGGACAGATACGCAGTATTTT.